This T cell receptor (beta chain) appears in the sequencing data of a study of CD8+ T cells in alopecia areata. Study-wide context: Treated individuals took tofacitinib by mouth, 5 to 10 mg twice daily.

From germline, CDR1 is SGHRS and CDR2 YFSETQ. The CDR3 length is 11 residues. The germline V and J ends were trimmed by 0 bases and 3 bases, with 0 bases remaining between them. Sequencing used cDNA as its template, made by extracting RNA and reverse transcribing it. Sequencing was performed with immunoSEQ multiplex PCR; in TCRdb, only in-frame clones are kept and a portion is missing. The sample consists of about 120,000 clones, 50% to 75% of them appearing once. This clone was seen only a few times. The antigen remains undetermined. Whole-study findings and limits: The study found tofacitinib significantly decreased scalp clonality and expanded CD8+ clones among the top 100.

Sample treatment: oral pan-JAK inhibitor, 5-10 mg twice daily. This chain uses TRBV5-1 with TRBJ2-5; unclear D gene. The receptor was derived from a human donor with alopecia areata. The material sequenced was CD8+ T cells sorted from blood, taken at week 4, from a patient treated with tofacitinib. The CDR3 reads CASSLEETQYF. In DNA form, the CDR3 reads TGCGCCAGCAGCTTGGAAGAGACCCAGTACTTC.